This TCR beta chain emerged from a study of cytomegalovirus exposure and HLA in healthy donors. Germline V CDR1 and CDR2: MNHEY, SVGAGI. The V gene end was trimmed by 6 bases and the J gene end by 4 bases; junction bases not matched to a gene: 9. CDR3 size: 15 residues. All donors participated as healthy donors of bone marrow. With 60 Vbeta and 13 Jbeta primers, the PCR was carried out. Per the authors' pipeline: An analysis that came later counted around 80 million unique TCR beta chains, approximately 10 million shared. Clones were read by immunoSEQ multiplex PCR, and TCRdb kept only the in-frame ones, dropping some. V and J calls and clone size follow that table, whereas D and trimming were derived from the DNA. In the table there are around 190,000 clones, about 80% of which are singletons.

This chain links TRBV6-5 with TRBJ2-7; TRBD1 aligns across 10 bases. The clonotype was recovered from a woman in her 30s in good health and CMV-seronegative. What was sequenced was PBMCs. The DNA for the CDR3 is TGTGCCAGCAGGAGGGGACAGGGGAGTTGGTACGAGCAGTACTTC. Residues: CASRRGQGSWYEQYF.